Following are 25 T cell receptor beta chains from one sample sequenced in a study of T cell responses to AZD1222 COVID-19 vaccine. Clones were sequenced by immunoSEQ multiplex PCR, and TCRdb holds only the in-frame ones, with some missing. This sample has some 90,000 clones, with 88% found just once. The sequenced sample was peripheral blood, obtained on day 0 of AZD1222 vaccination. The source is an adult in good health.

The rearrangement uses TRBV5-5 and TRBJ1-1, with 9 bases lining up with TRBD1. This CDR3 contains 16 residues. Germline V lookup: CDR1 SGHKS, CDR2 YYEKEE (reference sequence). The trim removed 0 bases at V and 0 bases at J, leaving 3 bases unmatched. The CDR3 DNA reads TGTGCCAGCAGCTTGGCCGGGACAGGGATGAACACTGAAGCTTTCTTT. It translates to CASSLAGTGMNTEAFF.

The V gene is TRBV30, the J gene TRBJ1-2, with D possibly being TRBD1 (5 bases). The CDR3 runs to 13 residues. Trimming pared 3 bases from V and 0 bases from J, leaving 8 bases between. Germline values: CDR1 GTSNPN, CDR2 SVGIG (reference sequence). CDR3 residues: CAWRRGANYGYTF. The CDR3, as DNA: TGTGCCTGGAGGAGAGGGGCTAACTATGGCTACACCTTC.

The V call is TRBV5-4, the J call TRBJ2-2; 12 positions match TRBD2. Trimming at V came to 0 bases and at J to 4 bases, leaving 4 bases not matched to a gene. Per germline, CDR1 SGHNT and CDR2 YYREEE (reference sequence). CDR3 length equals 17 residues. As DNA, the CDR3 is TGTGCCAGCAGCTTGGCCGGGACTAGCGGGTTCACCGGGGAGCTGTTTTTT. Translated: CASSLAGTSGFTGELFF.

This clone appeared once. The genes are TRBV29-1 and TRBJ2-5, with TRBD1 identical over 8 bases. CDR1 and CDR2 (germline): SQVTM, ANQGSEA. V gave up 4 bases and J gave up 4 bases; unmatched junction bases: 2. CDR3 length equals 12 residues. CDR3 in DNA: TGCAGCGTTGCGACAGGGGTAGAGACCCAGTACTTC. It is translated as CSVATGVETQYF. Looking up the rest from reference TRBV29-1 and TRBJ2-5 gives the full variable domain: SAVISQKPSRDICQRGTSLTIQCQVDSQVTMMFWYRQQPGQSLTLIATANQGSEATYESGFVIDKFPISRPNLTFSTLTVSNMSPEDSSIYLCSVATGVETQYFGPGTRLLVL.

The DNA for the CDR3 is TGTGCCAGCAGCCCTCGGCCCCTCTCCAATTCCTACGAGCAGTACTTC. This codes for CASSPRPLSNSYEQYF. The chain joins TRBV28 to TRBJ2-7, with unresolved D. CDR3 length: 16 residues. CDR1 is MDHEN, CDR2 SYDVKM, per germline. V was clipped by 6 bases and J by 1 base, with 19 bases between them.

The genes are TRBV7-3 and TRBJ1-6, with D maybe TRBD1 (5 bases). The V end lost 5 bases, the J end lost 7 bases, and 21 bases lay between the germline ends. The germline gives CDR1 SGHTA, CDR2 FQGTGA. The CDR3 covers 17 residues. The CDR3 loop is CASSRSGTVLENSPLHF. The CDR3 bases are TGTGCCAGCAGCCGATCGGGGACGGTCCTAGAGAATTCACCCCTCCACTTT.

This chain uses TRBV7-8 with TRBJ1-1, with a weak D call TRBD1 (5 bases). From germline, CDR1 is SGHVS and CDR2 FQNEAQ. This CDR3 contains 21 residues. Deletions cut 6 bases from V and 1 base from J, with 33 bases between. The CDR3, as DNA: TGTGCCAGCAGTCCCGCTACAAAGCTGACAGCCTCCGGGGTCCGGAACACTGAAGCTTTCTTT. Its protein product is CASSPATKLTASGVRNTEAFF.

The DNA for the CDR3 is TGTGCCAGCAGTGACTCGACTCCTGCAAAGCAGTTCTTC. As protein: CASSDSTPAKQFF. The chain carries TRBV6-4 and TRBJ2-1; D not resolved. The CDR3 loop spans 13 amino acids. Germline V gene lookup returns CDR1 MRHNA and CDR2 SNTAGT. The V end was cut by 0 bases, the J end by 11 bases, with 11 bases between.

This clone has only one observation. This chain uses TRBV4-3 with TRBJ1-2; 10 bases map to TRBD1. V trimming: 3 bases; J trimming: 8 bases; junction bases outside the gene matches: 9. This CDR3 has 15 amino acids. Germline CDR1 LGHNA, CDR2 YSLEER. The CDR3 reads CASSQSTGGPIGYTF. The DNA of the CDR3 is TGCGCCAGCAGCCAGTCGACAGGGGGCCCAATAGGCTACACCTTC.

The rearrangement uses TRBV7-3 and TRBJ1-2, with 8 bases fitting TRBD1. V shed 5 bases and J 7 bases; nucleotides not matched to a gene: 6. This CDR3 is built from 13 residues. Germline assignment: CDR1 SGHTA and CDR2 FQGTGA. Here the CDR3 reads CASSTDRVIGYTF. The DNA for the CDR3 is TGTGCCAGCAGCACGGACAGGGTGATTGGCTACACCTTC.

As for this clone: One junction end does not reproduce the germline sequence, and a read error may be involved. J is TRBJ2-5 and V is TRBV3-1 (or the pseudogene TRBV3-2); TRBD2 matches at 8 bases. The germline V gene has CDR1 LGHDT and CDR2 YNNKEL (reference sequence). The CDR3 runs 17 residues. As DNA, the CDR3 is TGTGCCAGCAGCCAAGCCAGCGGGGGCCTTACCCAAAAGACCCAGTACTTC. Translating gives CASSQASGGLTQKTQYF.

The chain is built from TRBV5-5 and TRBJ1-1; D is unresolved. This CDR3 contains 14 residues. The ends were cut back, 0 bases at V and 4 bases at J, with 10 bases in the middle. Germline V gene lookup returns CDR1 SGHKS and CDR2 YYEKEE (reference sequence). The CDR3 bases are TGTGCCAGCAGCTTGGCCCAGAGGGCCACTGAAGCTTTCTTT. This encodes CASSLAQRATEAFF.

The chain joins TRBV5-1 to TRBJ1-1, with no clear D. V was shortened by 7 bases and J by 1 base, with 8 bases between the two germline ends. The CDR3 has 12 amino acids. Germline CDR1 and CDR2: SGHRS and YFSETQ. CDR3 loop: CASGEGNTEAFF. In DNA form, the CDR3 reads TGCGCCAGCGGCGAGGGGAACACTGAAGCTTTCTTT.

The chain uses TRBV7-6 and TRBJ2-3; the match to TRBD2 covers 13 bases. The V gene's germline CDR1 is SGHVS and CDR2 FNYEAQ. The V gene end was trimmed by 5 bases and the J gene end by 2 bases; junction bases not matched to a gene: 7. The CDR3 is 17 amino acids. The CDR3 spells CASSRGLAGVPTDTQYF. The CDR3 region has the DNA TGTGCCAGCAGCCGAGGACTAGCGGGGGTACCCACAGATACGCAGTATTTT. Full variable domain (missing parts from reference TRBV7-6 and TRBJ2-3): GAGVSQSPRYKVTKRGQDVALRCDPISGHVSLYWYRQALGQGPEFLTYFNYEAQQDKSGLPNDRFSAERPEGSISTLTIQRTEQRDSAMYRCASSRGLAGVPTDTQYFGPGTRLTVL.

The chain uses TRBV19 and TRBJ1-2, with 7 nucleotides matching TRBD1. Per germline, CDR1 LNHDA and CDR2 SQIVND (reference sequence). After removal of 5 bases from V and 2 bases from J, the junction contained 2 bases not matched to a gene. The CDR3 is 13 amino acids. CDR3 residues: CASSLGGNYGYTF. CDR3 sequence (DNA): TGTGCCAGTAGTTTAGGGGGCAACTATGGCTACACCTTC.

This chain links TRBV9 with TRBJ2-7; 10 nucleotides line up with TRBD2. Looked up from germline, CDR1 is SGDLS and CDR2 is YYNGEE. The V gene end was trimmed by 4 bases and the J gene end by 4 bases; junction bases not matched to a gene: 5. This CDR3 contains 14 residues. CDR3 sequence reads: CASSPGTSVYEQYF. The DNA of the CDR3 is TGTGCCAGCAGCCCTGGGACTAGCGTTTACGAGCAGTACTTC.

This sequence joins TRBV19 and TRBJ1-2; maybe TRBD1 (6 bases). Per germline, CDR1 LNHDA and CDR2 SQIVND (reference sequence). Trimming took 5 bases from V and 3 from J, leaving 19 bases between them. The CDR3 loop spans 16 amino acids. CDR3 loop: CASSPLTGIGYYGYTF. Written as DNA, the CDR3 is TGTGCCAGTAGTCCATTAACAGGGATAGGCTACTATGGCTACACCTTC.

This clone showed up just a few times. The gene calls are TRBV2 and TRBJ2-7; maybe TRBD1 (6 bases). CDR1 is SNHLY and CDR2 is FYNNEI in the germline V gene. The CDR3 has 16 amino acids. V lost 8 bases and J lost 0, with 20 bases in between. CDR3 amino acids: CASWASDGQLSYEQYF. The DNA for the CDR3 is TGTGCCAGCTGGGCTTCCGACGGACAGCTCTCCTACGAGCAGTACTTC. Variable domain in full (rest from reference TRBV2 and TRBJ2-7): EPEVTQTPSHQVTQMGQEVILRCVPISNHLYFYWYRQILGQKVEFLVSFYNNEISEKSEIFDDQFSVERPDGSNFTLKIRSTKLEDSAMYFCASWASDGQLSYEQYFGPGTRLTVT.

J is TRBJ1-1 and V is TRBV28; 7 nucleotides match TRBD1. The CDR3 runs 14 residues. With 6 bases clipped from V and 7 bases from J, the junction kept 11 bases outside the gene matches. CDR1 MDHEN and CDR2 SYDVKM come from the germline V gene. Here the CDR3 reads CASRRVKGAVEAFF. In DNA form, the CDR3 reads TGTGCCAGCAGAAGGGTGAAGGGGGCGGTTGAAGCTTTCTTT.

This clone was seen only a few times. J is TRBJ2-1 and V is TRBV11-2, with TRBD2 matching over 7 bases. Trimming cost V 10 bases and J 9 bases; bases outside gene matches: 9. The CDR3 contains 12 residues. CDR1 is SGHAT and CDR2 is FQNNGV in the germline V gene. CDR3 protein: CATPGRAGEQFF. Here the CDR3 DNA reads TGTGCCACCCCTGGGAGGGCGGGTGAGCAGTTCTTC.

This chain uses TRBV5-4 with TRBJ1-1; D is uncertain. Germline lookup yields CDR1 SGHNT and CDR2 YYREEE (reference sequence). V lost 0 bases, J lost 0 bases, and 9 bases lay in between. The CDR3 covers 15 residues. CDR3 DNA sequence: TGTGCCAGCAGCTTGGCCTCCACGATGAACACTGAAGCTTTCTTT. This codes for CASSLASTMNTEAFF.

This clone was counted once. The CDR3 sequence: CASSIGGFGPYEQYF. The CDR3, as DNA: TGTGCCAGCAGCATTGGGGGGTTTGGTCCCTACGAGCAGTACTTC. The chain couples TRBV5-8 to TRBJ2-7; tentatively, D is TRBD2 (6 bases). CDR3 size: 15 residues. V gave up 4 bases and J gave up 2 bases, with 16 bases separating them. Germline loops: CDR1 SGHTS, CDR2 YDEGEE.

DNA of the CDR3: TGTGCCAGCAGCTTAGGCGGTGCAGGAAAGTTCACTGAAGCTTTCTTT. Protein product: CASSLGGAGKFTEAFF. The chain combines TRBV7-9 with TRBJ1-1, with no clear D. This CDR3 spans 16 amino acids. Germline V gene data show CDR1 as SEHNR and CDR2 as FQNEAQ (reference sequence). The V and J ends lost 1 base and 4 bases respectively, with 16 bases between them.

This rearrangement joins TRBV7-9 to TRBJ1-1; 9 nucleotides line up with TRBD1. V lost 1 base to trimming and J lost 0 bases; unmatched junction nucleotides: 6. The CDR3 spans 17 residues. CDR1 SEHNR and CDR2 FQNEAQ come from the germline V gene (reference sequence). CDR3 DNA: TGTGCCAGCAGCTTAGTTGGGACAGGGATTATGAACACTGAAGCTTTCTTT. Its protein is CASSLVGTGIMNTEAFF.

The chain carries TRBV6-5 and TRBJ2-1, with D tentatively TRBD2 (5 bases). Germline V gives CDR1 MNHEY, CDR2 SVGAGI. V dropped 0 bases and J dropped 5 bases, with 8 bases sitting between them. The CDR3 has 14 residues. CDR3 loop: CASSYSGLNNEQFF. CDR3 sequence (DNA): TGTGCCAGCAGTTACTCTGGACTTAACAATGAGCAGTTCTTC.